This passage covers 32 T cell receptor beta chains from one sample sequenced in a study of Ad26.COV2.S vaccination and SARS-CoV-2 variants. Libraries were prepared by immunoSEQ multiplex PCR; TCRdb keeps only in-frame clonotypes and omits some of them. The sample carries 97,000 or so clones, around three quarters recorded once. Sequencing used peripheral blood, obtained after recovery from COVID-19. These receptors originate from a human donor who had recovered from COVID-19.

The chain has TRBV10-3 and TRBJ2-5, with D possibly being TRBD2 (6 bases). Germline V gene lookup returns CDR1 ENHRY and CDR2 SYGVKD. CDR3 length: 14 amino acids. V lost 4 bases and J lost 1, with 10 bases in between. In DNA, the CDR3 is TGTGCCATCAGTGTTGGGACTGCCCAAGAGACCCAGTACTTC. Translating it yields CAISVGTAQETQYF.

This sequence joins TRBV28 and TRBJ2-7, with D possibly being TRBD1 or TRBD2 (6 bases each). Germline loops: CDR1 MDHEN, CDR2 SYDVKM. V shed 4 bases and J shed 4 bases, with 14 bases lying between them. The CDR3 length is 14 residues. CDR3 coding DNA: TGTGCCAGCAGTTGGGGGGCTCGGATTTACGAGCAGTACTTC. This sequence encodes CASSWGARIYEQYF.

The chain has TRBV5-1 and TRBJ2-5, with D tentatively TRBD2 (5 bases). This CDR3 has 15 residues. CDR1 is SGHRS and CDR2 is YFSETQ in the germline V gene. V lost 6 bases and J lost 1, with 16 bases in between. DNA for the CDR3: TGCGCCAGCACCCCCGAGGCGGGTCCCCAAGAGACCCAGTACTTC. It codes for CASTPEAGPQETQYF.

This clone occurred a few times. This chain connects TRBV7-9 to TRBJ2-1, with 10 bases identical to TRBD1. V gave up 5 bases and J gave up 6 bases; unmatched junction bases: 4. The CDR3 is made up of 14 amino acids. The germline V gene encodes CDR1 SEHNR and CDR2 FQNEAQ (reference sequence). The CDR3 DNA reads TGTGCCAGCAGCCGGACAGGGGGTATCAATGAGCAGTTCTTC. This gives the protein CASSRTGGINEQFF. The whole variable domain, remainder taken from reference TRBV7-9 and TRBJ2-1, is DTGVSQNPRHKITKRGQNVTFRCDPISEHNRLYWYRQTLGQGPEFLTYFQNEAQLEKSRLLSDRFSAERPKGSFSTLEIQRTEQGDSAMYLCASSRTGGINEQFFGPGTRLTVL.

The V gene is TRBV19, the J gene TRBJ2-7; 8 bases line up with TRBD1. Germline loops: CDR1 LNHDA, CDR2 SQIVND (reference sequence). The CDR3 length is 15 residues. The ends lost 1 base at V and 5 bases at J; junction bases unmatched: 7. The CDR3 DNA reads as TGTGCCAGTAGTATAGGTCGCAGGGGGCTACACGAGCAGTACTTC. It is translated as CASSIGRRGLHEQYF. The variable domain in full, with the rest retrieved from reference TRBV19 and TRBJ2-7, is DGGITQSPKYLFRKEGQNVTLSCEQNLNHDAMYWYRQDPGQGLRLIYYSQIVNDFQKGDIAEGYSVSREKKESFPLTVTSAQKNPTAFYLCASSIGRRGLHEQYFGPGTRLTVT.

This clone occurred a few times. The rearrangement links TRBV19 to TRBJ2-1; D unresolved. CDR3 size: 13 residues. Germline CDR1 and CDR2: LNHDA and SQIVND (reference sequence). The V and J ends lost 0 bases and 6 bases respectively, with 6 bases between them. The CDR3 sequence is CASSIDPPNEQFF. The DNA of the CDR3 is TGTGCCAGTAGTATAGATCCTCCCAATGAGCAGTTCTTC.

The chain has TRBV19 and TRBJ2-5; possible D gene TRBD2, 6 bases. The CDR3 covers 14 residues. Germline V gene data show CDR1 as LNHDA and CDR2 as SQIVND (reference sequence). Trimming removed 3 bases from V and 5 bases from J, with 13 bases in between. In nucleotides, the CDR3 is TGTGCCAGTAGTATTGGGCGGGGTTCGGAGACCCAGTACTTC. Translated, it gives CASSIGRGSETQYF. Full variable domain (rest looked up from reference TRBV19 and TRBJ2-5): DGGITQSPKYLFRKEGQNVTLSCEQNLNHDAMYWYRQDPGQGLRLIYYSQIVNDFQKGDIAEGYSVSREKKESFPLTVTSAQKNPTAFYLCASSIGRGSETQYFGPGTRLLVL.

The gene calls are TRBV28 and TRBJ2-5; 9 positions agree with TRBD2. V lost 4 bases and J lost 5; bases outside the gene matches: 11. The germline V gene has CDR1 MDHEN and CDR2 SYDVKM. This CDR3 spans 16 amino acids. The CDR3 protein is CASSSPSGEGWETQYF. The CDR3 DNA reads TGTGCCAGCAGTTCCCCTAGCGGGGAAGGTTGGGAGACCCAGTACTTC. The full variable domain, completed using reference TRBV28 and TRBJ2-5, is DVKVTQSSRYLVKRTGEKVFLECVQDMDHENMFWYRQDPGLGLRLIYFSYDVKMKEKGDIPEGYSVSREKKERFSLILESASTNQTSMYLCASSSPSGEGWETQYFGPGTRLLVL.

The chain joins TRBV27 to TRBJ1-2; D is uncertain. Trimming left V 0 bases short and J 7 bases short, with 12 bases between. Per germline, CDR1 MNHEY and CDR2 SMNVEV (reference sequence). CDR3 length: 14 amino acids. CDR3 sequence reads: CASSLSGRAGGYTF. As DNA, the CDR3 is TGTGCCAGCAGTTTATCAGGGAGGGCGGGTGGCTACACCTTC.

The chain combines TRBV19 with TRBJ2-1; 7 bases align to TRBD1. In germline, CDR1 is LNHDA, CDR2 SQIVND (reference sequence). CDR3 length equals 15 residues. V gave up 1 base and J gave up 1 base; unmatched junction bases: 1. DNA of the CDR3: TGTGCCAGTAGTATAGCGACAGGGTCCTACAATGAGCAGTTCTTC. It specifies CASSIATGSYNEQFF.

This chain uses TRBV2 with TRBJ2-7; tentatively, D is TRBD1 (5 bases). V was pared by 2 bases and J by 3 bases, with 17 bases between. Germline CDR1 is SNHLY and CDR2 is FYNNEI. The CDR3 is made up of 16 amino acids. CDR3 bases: TGTGCCAGCAGTGAAACCGTAGGGGTGTGGGGCTACGAGCAGTACTTC. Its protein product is CASSETVGVWGYEQYF.

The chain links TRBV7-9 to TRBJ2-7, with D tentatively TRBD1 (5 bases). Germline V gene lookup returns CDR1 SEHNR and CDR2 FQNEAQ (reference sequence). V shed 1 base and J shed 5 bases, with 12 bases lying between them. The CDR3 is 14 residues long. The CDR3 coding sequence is TGTGCCAGCAGCTTAGGGCAGGGTCGCGACGAGCAGTACTTC. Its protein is CASSLGQGRDEQYF.

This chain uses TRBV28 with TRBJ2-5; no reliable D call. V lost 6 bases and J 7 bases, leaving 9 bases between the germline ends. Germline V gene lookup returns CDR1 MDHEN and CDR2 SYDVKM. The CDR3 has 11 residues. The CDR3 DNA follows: TGTGCCAGCAGAGCCCCGGGGACCCAGTACTTC. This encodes CASRAPGTQYF.

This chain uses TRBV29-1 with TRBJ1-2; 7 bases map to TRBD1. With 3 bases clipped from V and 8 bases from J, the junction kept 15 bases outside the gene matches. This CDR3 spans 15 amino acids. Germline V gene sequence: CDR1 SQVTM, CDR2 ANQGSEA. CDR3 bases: TGCAGCGTTGATGACGCAGGGGGTCGGGAATACGGCTACACCTTC. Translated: CSVDDAGGREYGYTF.

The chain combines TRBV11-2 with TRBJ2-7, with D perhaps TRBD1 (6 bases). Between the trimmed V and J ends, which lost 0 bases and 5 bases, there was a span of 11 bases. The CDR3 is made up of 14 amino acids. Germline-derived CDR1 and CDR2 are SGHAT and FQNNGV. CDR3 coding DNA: TGTGCCAGCAGCTTAGATAGGACAGCTCACGAGCAGTACTTC. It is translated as CASSLDRTAHEQYF.

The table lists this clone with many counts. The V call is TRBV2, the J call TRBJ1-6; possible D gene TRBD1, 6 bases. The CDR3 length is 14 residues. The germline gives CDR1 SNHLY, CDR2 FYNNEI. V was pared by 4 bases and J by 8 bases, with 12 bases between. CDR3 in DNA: TGTGCCAGCAGTGCACAGGGACGGGATTCACCCCTCCACTTT. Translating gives CASSAQGRDSPLHF.

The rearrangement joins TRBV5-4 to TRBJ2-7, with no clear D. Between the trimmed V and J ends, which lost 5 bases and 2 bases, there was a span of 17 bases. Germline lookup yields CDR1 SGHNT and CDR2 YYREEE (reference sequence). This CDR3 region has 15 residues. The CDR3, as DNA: TGTGCCAGCAGTCTGGAACCCCAAACCGCCTACGAGCAGTACTTC. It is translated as CASSLEPQTAYEQYF.

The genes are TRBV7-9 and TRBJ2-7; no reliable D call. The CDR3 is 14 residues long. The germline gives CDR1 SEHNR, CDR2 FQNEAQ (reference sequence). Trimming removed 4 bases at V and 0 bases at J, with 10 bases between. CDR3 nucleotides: TGTGCCAGCAGCTCGCGGACGGACTCCTACGAGCAGTACTTC. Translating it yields CASSSRTDSYEQYF.

The CDR3, as DNA: TGCGCCAGCAGCTTGGGAGAGAACACTGAAGCTTTCTTT. Its translation: CASSLGENTEAFF. This chain connects TRBV5-1 to TRBJ1-1; D not certain. Trimming removed 0 bases from V and 1 base from J, with 4 bases in between. In germline, CDR1 is SGHRS, CDR2 YFSETQ. The CDR3 sequence is 13 residues long.

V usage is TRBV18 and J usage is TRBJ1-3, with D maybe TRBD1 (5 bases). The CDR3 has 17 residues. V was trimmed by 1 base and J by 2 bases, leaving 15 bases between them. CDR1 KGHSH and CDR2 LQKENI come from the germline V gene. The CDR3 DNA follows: TGTGCCAGCTCACCACTGCCCAAGGGGCGTCCTGGAAACACCATATATTTT. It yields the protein CASSPLPKGRPGNTIYF.

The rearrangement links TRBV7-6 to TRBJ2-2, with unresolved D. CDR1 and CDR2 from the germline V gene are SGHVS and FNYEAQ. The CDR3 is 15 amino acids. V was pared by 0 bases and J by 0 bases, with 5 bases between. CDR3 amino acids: CASSLARPNTGELFF. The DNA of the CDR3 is TGTGCCAGCAGCTTAGCTCGACCGAACACCGGGGAGCTGTTTTTT.

This chain's CDR3 is CASSQLGRARETQYF. The CDR3 DNA reads TGTGCCAGCAGCCAATTGGGGCGGGCGAGGGAGACCCAGTACTTC. This rearrangement joins TRBV3-1 (or the pseudogene TRBV3-2) to TRBJ2-5; D is perhaps TRBD1 or TRBD2 (5 bases each). This CDR3 spans 15 amino acids. Germline CDR1 reads LGHDT; CDR2 reads YNNKEL (reference sequence). The germline V and J ends were trimmed by 2 bases and 5 bases, with 15 bases remaining between them.

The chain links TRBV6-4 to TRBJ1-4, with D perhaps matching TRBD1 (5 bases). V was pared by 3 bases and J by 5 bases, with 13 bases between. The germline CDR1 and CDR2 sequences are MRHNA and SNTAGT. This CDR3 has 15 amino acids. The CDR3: CASSDGAGPNEKLFF. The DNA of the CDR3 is TGTGCCAGCAGTGATGGGGCAGGTCCCAATGAAAAACTGTTTTTT.

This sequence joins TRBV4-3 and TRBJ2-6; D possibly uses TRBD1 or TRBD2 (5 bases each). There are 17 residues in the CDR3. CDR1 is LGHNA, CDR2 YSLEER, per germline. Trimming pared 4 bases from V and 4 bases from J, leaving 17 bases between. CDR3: CASSRGRLPAGANVLTF. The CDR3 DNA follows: TGCGCCAGCAGCCGGGGACGTTTACCTGCGGGGGCCAACGTCCTGACTTTC.

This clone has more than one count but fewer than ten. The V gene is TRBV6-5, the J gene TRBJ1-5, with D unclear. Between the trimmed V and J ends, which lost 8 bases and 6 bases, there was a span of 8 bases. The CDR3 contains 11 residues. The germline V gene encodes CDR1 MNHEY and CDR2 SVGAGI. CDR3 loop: CASAAFQPQHF. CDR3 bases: TGTGCCAGCGCCGCATTTCAGCCCCAGCATTTT.

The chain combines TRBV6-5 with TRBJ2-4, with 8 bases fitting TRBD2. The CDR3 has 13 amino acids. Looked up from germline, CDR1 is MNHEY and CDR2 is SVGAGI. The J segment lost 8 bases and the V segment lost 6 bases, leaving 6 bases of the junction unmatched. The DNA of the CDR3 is TGTGCCAGCAGGCCTCCCGGGAGGGACATTCAGTACTTC. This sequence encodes CASRPPGRDIQYF.

CDR3 sequence: CASSSTTDTQYF. The CDR3 DNA reads as TGTGCCAGCAGCTCCACCACAGATACGCAGTATTTT. This chain connects TRBV7-3 to TRBJ2-3; D gene uncertain. Looked up from germline, CDR1 is SGHTA and CDR2 is FQGTGA. The CDR3 runs to 12 residues. V was cut by 4 bases and J by 2 bases, with 4 bases left in between.

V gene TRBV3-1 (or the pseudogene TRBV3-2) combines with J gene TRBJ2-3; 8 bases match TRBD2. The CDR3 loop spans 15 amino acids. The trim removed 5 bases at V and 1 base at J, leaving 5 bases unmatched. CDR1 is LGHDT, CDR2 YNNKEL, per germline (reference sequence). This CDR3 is CASSLGRGGTDTQYF. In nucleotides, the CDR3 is TGTGCCAGCAGCTTGGGGCGGGGGGGCACAGATACGCAGTATTTT.

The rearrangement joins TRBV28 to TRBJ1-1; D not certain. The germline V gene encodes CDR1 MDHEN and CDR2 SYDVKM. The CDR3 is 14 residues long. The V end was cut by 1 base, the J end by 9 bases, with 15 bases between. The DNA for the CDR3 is TGTGCCAGCAGTTTATCGACTACTCCCCGACAAGCTTTCTTT. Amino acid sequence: CASSLSTTPRQAFF.

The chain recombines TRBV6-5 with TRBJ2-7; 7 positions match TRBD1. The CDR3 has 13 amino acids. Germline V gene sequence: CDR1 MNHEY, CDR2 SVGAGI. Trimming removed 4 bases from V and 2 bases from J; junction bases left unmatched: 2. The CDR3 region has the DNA TGTGCCAGCAGTTGGGACAGCGCCTACGAGCAGTACTTC. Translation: CASSWDSAYEQYF.

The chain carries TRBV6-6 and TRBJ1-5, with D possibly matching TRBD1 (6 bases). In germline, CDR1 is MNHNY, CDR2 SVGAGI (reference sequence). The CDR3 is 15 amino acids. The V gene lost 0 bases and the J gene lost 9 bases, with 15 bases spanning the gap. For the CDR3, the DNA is TGTGCCAGCAGTTACTCGAGACAGGAAGTTTGGCCCCAGCATTTT. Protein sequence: CASSYSRQEVWPQHF.

CDR3: CSVGEGDYGYTF. The DNA of the CDR3 is TGCAGCGTTGGTGAGGGGGACTATGGCTACACCTTC. This chain links TRBV29-1 with TRBJ1-2; D might be TRBD1 (6 bases). Germline loops: CDR1 SQVTM, CDR2 ANQGSEA. V lost 4 bases and J 3 bases, leaving 9 bases between the germline ends. This CDR3 is 12 amino acids long.